Below are 28 T cell receptor beta chains sequenced from a single sample in a study of response to subunit inactivated influenza vaccine. A single record per CDR3 protein comes from TCRdb applying MiXCR to the RT-PCR reads. The table lists more than 600,000 distinct CDR3 sequences, about a fifth of them singletons. Sample: PBMCs from blood, taken roughly 5 days after vaccination. The origin of the receptors is a man aged 45 to 65 who received an inactivated influenza vaccine.

The V gene is TRBV5-1, the J gene TRBJ1-2; D is unresolved. Trimming shortened V by 4 bases and J by 3 bases, and 7 bases separated the two germline ends. From germline, CDR1 is SGHRS and CDR2 YFSETQ. The CDR3 extends over 12 amino acids. The CDR3 DNA follows: TGCGCCAGCAGCGAGTTCGACTATGGCTACACCTTC. It is translated as CASSEFDYGYTF.

DNA for the CDR3: TGTGCCATCAGTGAAATACCCGGGACAGGGGGCTTTAGCAATCAGCCCCAGCATTTT. This encodes CAISEIPGTGGFSNQPQHF. This chain uses TRBV10-3 with TRBJ1-5, with TRBD1 identical over 12 bases. The CDR3 runs 19 residues. Germline V gene lookup returns CDR1 ENHRY and CDR2 SYGVKD. The V and J ends lost 3 bases and 0 bases, in that order; junction bases with no gene match: 9.

The CDR3 here is CASSPRGPAGGPVETQYF. Written as DNA, the CDR3 is TGTGCCAGCAGCCCGAGGGGGCCAGCGGGGGGGCCTGTTGAGACCCAGTACTTC. The V and J genes are TRBV11-2 and TRBJ2-5, with 10 bases fitting TRBD2. The CDR3 is made up of 18 amino acids. V was clipped by 5 bases and J by 5 bases; unmatched bases: 17. CDR1 SGHAT and CDR2 FQNNGV come from the germline V gene.

DNA of the CDR3: TGTGCCAGCAGCCTCAGACTAGCTAGAGATACGCAGTATTTT. Protein sequence: CASSLRLARDTQYF. The chain uses TRBV5-6 and TRBJ2-3; 7 bases align to TRBD2. V shed 4 bases, J shed 5 bases, and the junction held 7 bases outside the gene matches. This CDR3 region has 14 residues. Per germline, CDR1 SGHDT and CDR2 YYEEEE.

This clonotype has a handful of counts. The J gene is TRBJ2-1, the V gene TRBV7-8; 9 bases align to TRBD2. The length of the CDR3 is 16 residues. Per germline, CDR1 SGHVS and CDR2 FQNEAQ. V shed 5 bases, J shed 4 bases, and the junction held 9 bases outside the gene matches. The CDR3 DNA follows: TGTGCCAGCAGCCAGCCGCGGACTAGCGCTTACAATGAGCAGTTCTTC. Its translation is CASSQPRTSAYNEQFF.

This chain uses TRBV20-1 with TRBJ2-7; possible D gene TRBD1, 5 bases. V was pared by 0 bases and J by 4 bases, with 16 bases between. Germline assignment: CDR1 DFQATT and CDR2 SNEGSKA (reference sequence). The CDR3 spans 15 residues. This CDR3 is CSARDPWGRVYEQYF. In nucleotides, the CDR3 is TGCAGTGCTAGAGACCCCTGGGGCAGGGTGTACGAGCAGTACTTC.

This clonotype was seen only a few times. This chain joins TRBV3-1 and TRBJ2-1; the D call may be TRBD1 or TRBD2 (5 bases each). Germline loops: CDR1 LGHDT, CDR2 YNNKEL (reference sequence). V was shortened by 7 bases and J by 12 bases, with 13 bases between the two germline ends. The CDR3 totals 11 residues. The DNA for the CDR3 is TGTGCCAGCACCGGGACCACGGTGCAGTTCTTC. It is translated as CASTGTTVQFF.

This clonotype was counted only a few times. J is TRBJ2-1 and V is TRBV7-9; 7 bases fit TRBD2. Per germline, CDR1 SEHNR and CDR2 FQNEAQ (reference sequence). V lost 5 bases, J lost 0 bases, and 4 bases stayed unmatched. The CDR3 sequence is 15 residues long. The CDR3 sequence is CASSPGGGSYNEQFF. The CDR3 bases are TGTGCCAGCAGCCCCGGCGGGGGCTCCTACAATGAGCAGTTCTTC. Drawing the rest from reference TRBV7-9 and TRBJ2-1, the complete variable domain is DTGVSQNPRHKITKRGQNVTFRCDPISEHNRLYWYRQTLGQGPEFLTYFQNEAQLEKSRLLSDRFSAERPKGSFSTLEIQRTEQGDSAMYLCASSPGGGSYNEQFFGPGTRLTVL.

This clonotype was recorded a few times. This chain joins TRBV27 and TRBJ2-1, with TRBD2 matching 10 bases. Germline V lookup: CDR1 MNHEY, CDR2 SMNVEV (reference sequence). V was clipped by 3 bases and J by 4 bases; unmatched bases: 3. This CDR3 has 15 residues. As DNA, the CDR3 is TGTGCCAGCAGTTTTTGGACTAGCGGATACAATGAGCAGTTCTTC. Amino acid sequence: CASSFWTSGYNEQFF.

V and J are TRBV20-1 and TRBJ2-5; unclear D gene. Deletions cut 3 bases from V and 4 bases from J, with 12 bases between. This CDR3 contains 13 residues. Germline V gene data show CDR1 as DFQATT and CDR2 as SNEGSKA (reference sequence). The CDR3 protein is CSARVSFGETQYF. CDR3 sequence (DNA): TGCAGTGCTAGGGTCAGCTTTGGAGAGACCCAGTACTTC.

In regard to this clonotype: The germline gene is not matched at one end of the junction; a read error may be the cause. V and J are TRBV5-6 and TRBJ2-7; 8 bases map to TRBD1. The CDR3 spans 15 residues. Germline assignment: CDR1 SGHDT and CDR2 YYEEEE. DNA for the CDR3: TGTGCCAGGAGCTTGTGGACAGGGAGTCACTACGAGCAGTACTTC. Encoded protein: CARSLWTGSHYEQYF.

This chain links TRBV11-2 with TRBJ1-6; 8 bases map to TRBD1. Germline CDR1 reads SGHAT; CDR2 reads FQNNGV. The CDR3 length is 15 residues. Unmatched junction bases numbered 7, after V lost 5 bases and J lost 7 bases. The CDR3 here is CASSASRTGNSPLHF. The CDR3 coding sequence is TGTGCCAGCAGCGCTAGCCGGACAGGGAATTCACCCCTCCACTTT.

J is TRBJ1-2 and V is TRBV12-3 or TRBV12-4, with a possible D match to TRBD1 (5 bases). The CDR3 runs 14 residues. V was clipped by 5 bases and J by 4 bases, with 14 bases between them. CDR3 loop: CASSGGGTSYGYTF. The CDR3 bases are TGTGCCAGCAGTGGCGGCGGGACCAGCTATGGCTACACCTTC.

This clonotype was counted a few times. The chain uses TRBV7-9 and TRBJ2-3; perhaps TRBD2 as D (5 bases). V lost 1 base and J 3 bases, leaving 14 bases between the germline ends. The CDR3 is 16 amino acids. The germline gives CDR1 SEHNR, CDR2 FQNEAQ (reference sequence). The CDR3 spells CASSLVPGWTTDTQYF. The CDR3 bases are TGTGCCAGCAGCTTAGTTCCCGGGTGGACTACAGATACGCAGTATTTT.

Only a few counts were recorded for this clonotype. The rearrangement uses TRBV29-1 and TRBJ2-5; D gene ambiguous. V was trimmed by 3 bases and J by 2 bases, leaving 10 bases between them. CDR3 length: 13 amino acids. Germline assignment: CDR1 SQVTM and CDR2 ANQGSEA. CDR3: CSVDPLGQETQYF. As DNA, the CDR3 is TGCAGCGTTGATCCCCTAGGACAAGAGACCCAGTACTTC.

This clonotype was detected only a few times. The chain has TRBV7-6 and TRBJ2-7; possibly TRBD1 for D (6 bases). The germline gives CDR1 SGHVS, CDR2 FNYEAQ. The CDR3 contains 15 residues. With 2 bases removed from V and 0 bases from J, the gap between germline ends came to 11 bases. DNA of the CDR3: TGTGCCAGCAGCTTACGAGGGGGTCCCTCCTACGAGCAGTACTTC. Translated: CASSLRGGPSYEQYF.

The rearrangement joins TRBV6-5 to TRBJ2-3; 7 bases line up with TRBD2. Germline V gives CDR1 MNHEY, CDR2 SVGAGI. J was trimmed by 3 bases and V by 3 bases; bases with no gene match: 6. The CDR3 consists of 15 residues. Written as DNA, the CDR3 is TGTGCCAGCAGTTATACGGCGGGAGTGACAGATACGCAGTATTTT. Its translation: CASSYTAGVTDTQYF.

The chain recombines TRBV5-1 with TRBJ2-7; 10 bases match TRBD1. Per germline, CDR1 SGHRS and CDR2 YFSETQ. Trimming cost V 0 bases and J 7 bases; bases outside gene matches: 7. The CDR3 runs 15 residues. This CDR3 is CASSLVETGGREQYF. For the CDR3, the DNA is TGCGCCAGCAGCTTGGTGGAGACAGGGGGCAGGGAGCAGTACTTC.

The chain joins TRBV20-1 to TRBJ2-1, with D perhaps matching TRBD1 or TRBD2 (6 bases each). V was shortened by 0 bases and J by 9 bases, with 18 bases between the two germline ends. The CDR3 length is 15 residues. Germline V lookup: CDR1 DFQATT, CDR2 SNEGSKA (reference sequence). CDR3 DNA sequence: TGCAGTGCTAGAGATCCCAGAGGGGGACTGAGTGAGCAGTTCTTC. Its protein is CSARDPRGGLSEQFF.

This clonotype was seen ten or more times. The V call is TRBV7-9, the J call TRBJ2-1; D unclear. V lost 5 bases and J 1 base, leaving 18 bases between the germline ends. The germline V gene has CDR1 SEHNR and CDR2 FQNEAQ (reference sequence). The CDR3 runs 17 residues. CDR3 sequence reads: CASSPPRNSSSYNEQFF. CDR3 in DNA: TGTGCCAGCAGCCCCCCCCGGAACAGTTCTTCCTACAATGAGCAGTTCTTC. Drawing the rest from reference TRBV7-9 and TRBJ2-1, the complete variable domain is DTGVSQNPRHKITKRGQNVTFRCDPISEHNRLYWYRQTLGQGPEFLTYFQNEAQLEKSRLLSDRFSAERPKGSFSTLEIQRTEQGDSAMYLCASSPPRNSSSYNEQFFGPGTRLTVL.

V and J are TRBV27 and TRBJ1-2; 7 nucleotides align to TRBD1. The junction had 8 bases not matched to a gene; V was cut back by 6 bases and J by 7 bases. This CDR3 comprises 13 residues. In germline, CDR1 is MNHEY, CDR2 SMNVEV (reference sequence). The CDR3 is CASRGTGEGGYTF. In nucleotides, the CDR3 is TGTGCCAGCAGGGGCACAGGGGAGGGTGGCTACACCTTC.

This clonotype was seen a handful of times. The chain is built from TRBV4-2 and TRBJ2-1; 7 bases align to TRBD2. The CDR3 runs to 14 residues. The germline V gene has CDR1 LGHNA and CDR2 YNFKEQ. With 0 bases clipped from V and 9 bases from J, the junction kept 5 bases outside the gene matches. The CDR3 here is CASSQDPGGGEQFF. The CDR3 DNA sequence: TGTGCCAGCAGCCAAGATCCGGGCGGGGGTGAGCAGTTCTTC.

This clonotype was detected a few times. This chain uses TRBV27 with TRBJ2-7; tentative D call: TRBD2 (5 bases). Germline-derived CDR1 and CDR2 are MNHEY and SMNVEV (reference sequence). The CDR3 extends over 14 amino acids. The V end lost 2 bases, the J end lost 0 bases, and 8 bases lay between the germline ends. The CDR3 DNA is TGTGCCAGCAGTTTAGGGAGCATCTCCTACGAGCAGTACTTC. Amino acid sequence: CASSLGSISYEQYF.

In this sample, this clonotype turned up many times. DNA of the CDR3: TGTGCCAGCAGCTTAGGAGGGACAGGGGGCTCCTACGAGCAGTACTTC. Its translation: CASSLGGTGGSYEQYF. The V call is TRBV7-2, the J call TRBJ2-7, with 11 bases identical to TRBD1. Trimming at V came to 1 base and at J to 0 bases, leaving 2 bases not matched to a gene. CDR3 size: 16 residues. Germline CDR1 and CDR2: SGHTA and FQGNSA.

A few counts support this clonotype. The chain couples TRBV6-1 to TRBJ2-1; D gene uncertain. The germline CDR1 and CDR2 sequences are MNHNS and SASEGT. V gave up 8 bases and J gave up 10 bases, with 12 bases separating them. The CDR3 consists of 11 residues. In DNA, the CDR3 is TGTGCCAGCGGTCGGCTCTGGGAGCAGTTCTTC. Encoded protein: CASGRLWEQFF.

This chain uses TRBV6-5 with TRBJ2-2; 7 nucleotides agree with TRBD1. The J segment lost 4 bases and the V segment lost 2 bases, leaving 7 bases of the junction unmatched. Germline CDR1 is MNHEY and CDR2 is SVGAGI. There are 16 residues in the CDR3. CDR3 coding DNA: TGTGCCAGCAGTTACAAAGGGGGCGCCGTCACCGGGGAGCTGTTTTTT. It yields the protein CASSYKGGAVTGELFF.

This CDR3 is CASSFSPGLGTDTQYF. The CDR3 bases are TGCGCCAGCAGCTTTTCTCCGGGACTCGGCACAGATACGCAGTATTTT. This chain uses TRBV5-1 with TRBJ2-3; TRBD2 might be the D (6 bases). Germline V gene lookup returns CDR1 SGHRS and CDR2 YFSETQ. The CDR3 loop spans 16 amino acids. Between the trimmed V and J ends, which lost 2 bases and 1 base, there was a span of 14 bases. The variable domain in full, completed from reference TRBV5-1 and TRBJ2-3, reads KAGVTQTPRYLIKTRGQQVTLSCSPISGHRSVSWYQQTPGQGLQFLFEYFSETQRNKGNFPGRFSGRQFSNSRSEMNVSTLELGDSALYLCASSFSPGLGTDTQYFGPGTRLTVL.

The rearrangement joins TRBV9 to TRBJ2-2; D not certain. Trimming took 0 bases from V and 8 from J, leaving 11 bases between them. Germline CDR1 and CDR2: SGDLS and YYNGEE. This CDR3 has 14 amino acids. The CDR3 here is CASSVAGNGGELFF. Written as DNA, the CDR3 is TGTGCCAGCAGCGTAGCCGGAAATGGGGGGGAGCTGTTTTTT.